What follows are 9 T cell receptor beta chains derived from one specimen sequenced in a study of metastatic and nonmetastatic thyroid tumors. From the PCR reads, TCRdb re-called clones with MiXCR. The table records around 30,000 clones, under 14% of them present only once. No treatment had been given to any patient before thyroid surgery. Sequencing was performed on blood. The receptors come from a female donor with papillary thyroid cancer or a benign thyroid nodule (not recorded which). Some clones in this sample may be carry-over from other donors' samples.

This clone was counted at least ten times. V gene TRBV6-1 combines with J gene TRBJ2-1; D possibly uses TRBD1 or TRBD2 (5 bases each). This CDR3 contains 12 residues. V was trimmed by 6 bases and J by 10 bases, leaving 13 bases between them. Germline V gene lookup returns CDR1 MNHNS and CDR2 SASEGT. The CDR3 loop is CASSSGRTEQFF. Here the CDR3 DNA reads TGTGCCAGCAGCTCGGGACGGACGGAGCAGTTCTTC.

This clone was seen repeatedly, ten times or more. In nucleotides, the CDR3 is TGTGCCAGCAGTTTAAGTAGCGGGACGGGTGAGCAGTTCTTC. Its protein is CASSLSSGTGEQFF. V usage is TRBV27 and J usage is TRBJ2-1; 8 bases map to TRBD2. This CDR3 is 14 amino acids long. The germline gives CDR1 MNHEY, CDR2 SMNVEV (reference sequence). The V segment lost 2 bases and the J segment 9 bases; nucleotides outside the gene matches: 6.

The sample holds many counts of this clone. This chain links TRBV28 with TRBJ1-2; weak D call: TRBD1 (6 bases). This CDR3 comprises 19 residues. Germline CDR1 and CDR2: MDHEN and SYDVKM. V was clipped by 6 bases and J by 4 bases, with 30 bases between them. The CDR3 loop reads CASRSGWGGRAGKSYGYTF. CDR3 nucleotide sequence: TGTGCCAGCAGGTCCGGCTGGGGGGGGCGCGCTGGAAAAAGCTATGGCTACACCTTC.

Turning to this clone: One end of the junction varies from germline; a read error may be responsible. The rearrangement uses TRBV2 and TRBJ2-1; D could derive from TRBD1 or TRBD2 (5 bases each). The germline CDR1 and CDR2 sequences are SNHLY and FYNNEI. The CDR3 runs to 12 residues. CDR3 coding DNA: TGTTCCAGCCGGCCGGGGCCCGATGAGCAGTTCTTC. Translating it yields CSSRPGPDEQFF. The complete variable domain, with remaining parts taken from reference TRBV2 and TRBJ2-1, reads EPEVTQTPSHQVTQMGQEVILRCVPISNHLYFYWYRQILGQKVEFLVSFYNNEISEKSEIFDDQFSVERPDGSNFTLKIRSTKLEDSAMYFCSSRPGPDEQFFGPGTRLTVL.

This clone was seen ten or more times. The rearrangement uses TRBV7-9 and TRBJ2-7; tentatively, D is TRBD2 (6 bases). V gave up 4 bases and J gave up 4 bases, with 8 bases separating them. The CDR3 is 12 residues long. The germline CDR1 and CDR2 sequences are SEHNR and FQNEAQ (reference sequence). CDR3 nucleotide sequence: TGTGCCAGCAGCTACGGGAGTTACGAGCAGTACTTC. Its protein is CASSYGSYEQYF. The whole variable domain, remainder taken from reference TRBV7-9 and TRBJ2-7, is DTGVSQNPRHKITKRGQNVTFRCDPISEHNRLYWYRQTLGQGPEFLTYFQNEAQLEKSRLLSDRFSAERPKGSFSTLEIQRTEQGDSAMYLCASSYGSYEQYFGPGTRLTVT.

In this sample, this clone turned up a few times. This rearrangement joins TRBV7-8 to TRBJ2-7, with D tentatively TRBD1 (6 bases). The V and J ends lost 6 bases and 2 bases respectively, with 11 bases between them. Germline-derived CDR1 and CDR2 are SGHVS and FQNEAQ. The CDR3 totals 13 residues. The CDR3 DNA is TGTGCCAGCAGGGGAGCAGGGGCCTACGAGCAGTACTTC. Translating it yields CASRGAGAYEQYF.

This clone was observed at least ten times. The V call is TRBV11-2, the J call TRBJ2-6; D not resolved. Germline V CDR1 and CDR2: SGHAT, FQNNGV. The CDR3 loop spans 17 amino acids. The V end lost 2 bases, the J end lost 0 bases, and 11 bases lay between the germline ends. The CDR3, as DNA: TGTGCCAGCAGCTTAAGTACCAGCAGCTCTGGGGCCAACGTCCTGACTTTC. Residues: CASSLSTSSSGANVLTF.

The table lists this clone with many counts. This chain uses TRBV11-3 with TRBJ2-1; no definite D call. Per the germline V gene, CDR1 is SGHNT and CDR2 is YENEEA. The V end was cut by 2 bases, the J end by 1 base, with 9 bases between. The CDR3 sequence is 15 residues long. The CDR3 loop is CASSLMKLSYNEQFF. Written as DNA, the CDR3 is TGTGCCAGCAGCTTAATGAAATTATCCTACAATGAGCAGTTCTTC.

This clone was seen only a few times. The chain carries TRBV6-2 or TRBV6-3 and TRBJ2-3, with 9 bases lining up with TRBD2. CDR1 and CDR2 from the germline V gene are MNHEY and SVGEGT. The CDR3 is 15 residues long. The ends lost 1 base at V and 6 bases at J; junction bases unmatched: 5. CDR3 in amino acids: CASSYLRGGRDTQYF. The CDR3 DNA reads TGTGCCAGCAGTTACTTGCGGGGGGGCAGGGATACGCAGTATTTT.